This paragraph covers one T cell receptor beta chain sequence. The entry originates in a study of CD8 T cells in Susac syndrome. In Susac syndrome patients, recently defined diagnostic criteria for definite or probable disease were met. TEMRA cells were FACS-enriched, unlike CD8+ and CD4+ T cells, which were negatively isolated. The authors reverse transcribed roughly 0.5 to 1 ug RNA with random hexamers. Amplification of TCR beta CDR3 by immunoSEQ multiplex PCR spanned 54 Vbeta and 13 Jbeta. Each CDR3 protein gets one entry after TCRdb re-called the immunoSEQ multiplex PCR reads with MiXCR. The table shows under 200,000 distinct CDR3 sequences, with approximately 95% occurring only once. Deletions cut 5 bases from V and 4 bases from J, with 11 bases between. The V gene's germline CDR1 is SEHNR and CDR2 FQNEAQ (reference sequence). This CDR3 comprises 13 residues.

The origin of this receptor is a human donor with Susac syndrome. This sequence joins TRBV7-9 and TRBJ2-5; D gene unclear. Sequencing input: CD4+ T cells from PBMCs. CDR3 in DNA: TGTGCCAGCAGCCGACCGACCCCAGAGACCCAGTACTTC. This sequence encodes CASSRPTPETQYF. The full variable domain, its missing parts supplied by reference TRBV7-9 and TRBJ2-5, is DTGVSQNPRHKITKRGQNVTFRCDPISEHNRLYWYRQTLGQGPEFLTYFQNEAQLEKSRLLSDRFSAERPKGSFSTLEIQRTEQGDSAMYLCASSRPTPETQYFGPGTRLLVL.